A selection of T cell receptor beta chains follows, all from one sample in a study of molecular identifiers for immune sequencing clone quantification. TCRdb processed the PCR reads anew with MiXCR; each CDR3 protein has one entry. The sample contains more than 550,000 distinct CDR3 sequences, 25% of which appear only once. The sequencing sample was made of naive CD8+ T cells from blood, with Jurkat cell RNA spiked in. These receptors all come from a human donor in good health. Some libraries in this study had Jurkat cell RNA spiked in. Both conserved end residues are part of each CDR3. D genes are given only for firm matches. The listing skips clone size in some rows; elsewhere it reads once, few, many or a size class.

CDR3aa: CASRPDTRPETQYF; CDR3nt: TGTGCCAGCAGACCGGACACTAGGCCAGAGACCCAGTACTTC; j_gene: TRBJ2-5; abundance: -; d_gene: -; v_gene: TRBV27
CDR3aa: CASSQPGSGFNEQYF; CDR3nt: TGTGCCAGCAGTCAGCCGGGATCAGGGTTTAATGAGCAGTACTTC; j_gene: TRBJ2-7; abundance: once; d_gene: -; v_gene: TRBV6-5
CDR3aa: CASSYPGQGRPQHF; CDR3nt: TGTGCCAGCAGTTACCCGGGACAGGGGCGGCCCCAGCATTTT; j_gene: TRBJ1-5; abundance: many; d_gene: TRBD1; v_gene: TRBV6-2/TRBV6-3
CDR3aa: CASSFGAWLGANTEAFF; CDR3nt: TGTGCCAGCAGCTTTGGTGCGTGGTTGGGAGCGAACACTGAAGCTTTCTTT; j_gene: TRBJ1-1; abundance: many; d_gene: -; v_gene: TRBV11-2
CDR3aa: CASSIGAAQQHF; CDR3nt: TGTGCCAGTAGTATTGGGGCAGCGCAACAGCATTTT; j_gene: TRBJ1-5; abundance: many; d_gene: -; v_gene: TRBV19
CDR3aa: CASSWGQGLEEQYF; CDR3nt: TGTGCCAGCAGCTGGGGACAGGGGCTTGAAGAGCAGTACTTC; j_gene: TRBJ2-7; abundance: -; d_gene: TRBD1; v_gene: TRBV5-6
CDR3aa: CASSQPGEQFF; CDR3nt: TGCGCCAGCAGCCAACCTGGCGAGCAGTTCTTC; j_gene: TRBJ2-1; abundance: many; d_gene: -; v_gene: TRBV5-1
CDR3aa: CSALLAGGEAGTQYF; CDR3nt: TGCAGTGCGCTTCTAGCGGGGGGTGAAGCCGGGACCCAGTACTTC; j_gene: TRBJ2-5; abundance: few; d_gene: TRBD2; v_gene: TRBV20-1
CDR3aa: CASSPSGPAGEQYF; CDR3nt: TGCGCCAGCAGCCCCTCGGGCCCGGCGGGGGAGCAGTACTTC; j_gene: TRBJ2-7; abundance: -; d_gene: -; v_gene: TRBV5-1
CDR3aa: CCARDGEGGRAYEQYF; CDR3nt: TGCTGTGCTAGAGATGGGGAGGGGGGCCGGGCCTACGAGCAGTACTTC; j_gene: TRBJ2-7; abundance: -; d_gene: -; v_gene: TRBV20-1
CDR3aa: CASSTEMAINEKLFF; CDR3nt: TGTGCCAGCAGCACGGAAATGGCAATTAATGAAAAACTGTTTTTT; j_gene: TRBJ1-4; abundance: -; d_gene: -; v_gene: TRBV7-6
CDR3aa: CASSLDRGGMKTQYF; CDR3nt: TGTGCCAGCAGCTTAGATCGGGGGGGCATGAAGACCCAGTACTTC; j_gene: TRBJ2-5; abundance: few; d_gene: TRBD2; v_gene: TRBV7-9
CDR3aa: CASSLPPAEAFF; CDR3nt: TGTGCCAGCAGTCTTCCCCCGGCTGAAGCTTTCTTT; j_gene: TRBJ1-1; abundance: many; d_gene: -; v_gene: TRBV28
CDR3aa: CASSLWSGGLTDTQYF; CDR3nt: TGTGCCAGCAGCTTATGGTCGGGGGGCCTTACAGATACGCAGTATTTT; j_gene: TRBJ2-3; abundance: many; d_gene: -; v_gene: TRBV7-2
CDR3aa: CASSQSLSGPEAFF; CDR3nt: TGCGCCAGCAGCCAATCCCTATCCGGGCCTGAAGCTTTCTTT; j_gene: TRBJ1-1; abundance: -; d_gene: -; v_gene: TRBV4-1
CDR3aa: CASSPWKGGSTDTQYF; CDR3nt: TGTGCCAGCAGTCCCTGGAAGGGGGGGAGCACAGATACGCAGTATTTT; j_gene: TRBJ2-3; abundance: many; d_gene: -; v_gene: TRBV6-5
CDR3aa: CASSIRFWTSSGNTIYF; CDR3nt: TGTGCCAGTAGTATTCGGTTCTGGACAAGCTCTGGAAACACCATATATTTT; j_gene: TRBJ1-3; abundance: -; d_gene: -; v_gene: TRBV19
CDR3aa: CASSTAGTDTQYF; CDR3nt: TGTGCCAGTAGTACCGCAGGGACAGATACGCAGTATTTT; j_gene: TRBJ2-3; abundance: many; d_gene: -; v_gene: TRBV19
CDR3aa: CASSEGQGGQETQYF; CDR3nt: TGTGCCAGCAGCGAGGGACAGGGGGGCCAAGAGACCCAGTACTTC; j_gene: TRBJ2-5; abundance: -; d_gene: TRBD1; v_gene: TRBV11-2
CDR3aa: CSVLTGGSSYGYTF; CDR3nt: TGCAGCGTGTTGACAGGGGGTAGTTCCTATGGCTACACCTTC; j_gene: TRBJ1-2; abundance: -; d_gene: TRBD1; v_gene: TRBV29-1
CDR3aa: CASSSPLAADTQYF; CDR3nt: TGTGCCAGCAGCTCGCCGCTAGCGGCAGATACGCAGTATTTT; j_gene: TRBJ2-3; abundance: many; d_gene: TRBD2; v_gene: TRBV7-9
CDR3aa: CASSPTVSGANVLTF; CDR3nt: TGTGCCAGCAGTCCGACAGTCTCTGGGGCCAACGTCCTGACTTTC; j_gene: TRBJ2-6; abundance: many; d_gene: -; v_gene: TRBV28
CDR3aa: CASSFLNNEQFF; CDR3nt: TGTGCCAGCAGCTTTTTAAACAATGAGCAGTTCTTC; j_gene: TRBJ2-1; abundance: few; d_gene: -; v_gene: TRBV7-9